This TCR beta chain derives from a study of response to subunit inactivated influenza vaccine. The ends lost 0 bases at V and 2 bases at J; junction bases unmatched: 7. The length of the CDR3 is 18 residues. The V gene's germline CDR1 is LNHNV and CDR2 YYDKDF (reference sequence). TCRdb called the RT-PCR reads again in MiXCR, with one record for every CDR3 protein. This sample has 500,000 to 700,000 distinct CDR3 sequences, with approximately 20% found just once. The same data also went into a second study, on T cells expressing NK-cell markers. That work contributes: Researchers built TCR beta cDNA using 5'RACE template switching with UMIs. One of eight sequenced donors was HCMV-seronegative; the other seven were seropositive. The contribution of dominant NKG2C+ clonotypes to CD8+ T cells in five to seven donors was roughly 1.0-7.5%. These clonotypes also led the CD3+CD56-NKG2C+ fraction in a handful of donors.

Material: CD4+ T cells sorted from PBMCs, obtained 11 to 12 days after vaccination. This TCR was recovered from a man aged 50 or older who received an inactivated influenza vaccine. V and J are TRBV15 and TRBJ2-2; 9 bases match TRBD1. CDR3 residues: CATSRDHRGQINTGELFF. The CDR3 nucleotides are TGTGCCACCAGCAGAGATCACAGGGGGCAGATTAACACCGGGGAGCTGTTTTTT.